This T cell receptor beta chain was sequenced in a study of blood T cell repertoires in COVID-19. The table came from immunoSEQ multiplex PCR; TCRdb's copy has only in-frame clones and leaves some out. The data hold 150,000 to 200,000 clones, with 85% to 90% observed a single time. The source is an elderly woman with COVID-19, enrolled during active disease. The sample consisted of peripheral blood.

This chain's CDR3 is CASSRGTDSAYEQYF. DNA for the CDR3: TGTGCCAGCAGTAGAGGGACAGACAGCGCCTACGAGCAGTACTTC. This sequence joins TRBV5-8 and TRBJ2-7; 7 positions agree with TRBD1. Per the germline V gene, CDR1 is SGHTS and CDR2 is YDEGEE. J gave up 2 bases and V 5 bases, and 10 bases lay outside the gene matches. This CDR3 comprises 15 residues. The complete variable domain, with remaining parts taken from reference TRBV5-8 and TRBJ2-7, reads EAGVTQSPTHLIKTRGQQATLRCSPISGHTSVYWYQQALGLGLQFLLWYDEGEERNRGNFPPRFSGRQFPNYSSELNVNALELEDSALYLCASSRGTDSAYEQYFGPGTRLTVT.